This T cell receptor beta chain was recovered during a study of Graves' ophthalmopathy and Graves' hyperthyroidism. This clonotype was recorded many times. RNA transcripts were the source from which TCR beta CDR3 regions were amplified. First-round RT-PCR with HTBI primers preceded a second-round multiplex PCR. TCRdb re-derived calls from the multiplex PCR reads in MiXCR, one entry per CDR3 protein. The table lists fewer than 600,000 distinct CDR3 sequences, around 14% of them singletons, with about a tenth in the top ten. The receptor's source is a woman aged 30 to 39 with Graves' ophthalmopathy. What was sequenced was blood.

The CDR3 sequence: CATSGGTGPDPQHF. In DNA, the CDR3 is TGTGCCACCAGTGGCGGGACAGGACCCGATCCCCAGCATTTT. The chain employs TRBV24-1 and TRBJ1-5; TRBD1 aligns across 8 bases. This CDR3 has 14 amino acids. Germline V gene lookup returns CDR1 KGHDR and CDR2 SFDVKD. J was trimmed by 10 bases and V by 5 bases; bases with no gene match: 9.